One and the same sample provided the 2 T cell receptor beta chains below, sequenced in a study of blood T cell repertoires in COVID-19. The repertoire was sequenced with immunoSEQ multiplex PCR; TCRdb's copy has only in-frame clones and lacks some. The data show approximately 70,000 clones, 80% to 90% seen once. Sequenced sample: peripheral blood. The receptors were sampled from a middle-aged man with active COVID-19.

The CDR3 bases are TGCAGTGCTAGTCCCAGGGGAGATGAGCAGTTCTTC. Its translation is CSASPRGDEQFF. The chain combines TRBV20-1 with TRBJ2-1, with D possibly TRBD1 on 6 matching bases. The CDR3 runs to 12 residues. V dropped 3 bases and J dropped 8 bases, with 11 bases sitting between them. Germline values: CDR1 DFQATT, CDR2 SNEGSKA (reference sequence).

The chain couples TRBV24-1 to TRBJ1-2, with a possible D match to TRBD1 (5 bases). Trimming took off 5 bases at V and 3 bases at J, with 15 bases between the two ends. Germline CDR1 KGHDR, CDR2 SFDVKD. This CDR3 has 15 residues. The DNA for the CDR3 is TGTGCCACCAGTGCCGCAGGGAAAAGCGACTATGGCTACACCTTC. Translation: CATSAAGKSDYGYTF.